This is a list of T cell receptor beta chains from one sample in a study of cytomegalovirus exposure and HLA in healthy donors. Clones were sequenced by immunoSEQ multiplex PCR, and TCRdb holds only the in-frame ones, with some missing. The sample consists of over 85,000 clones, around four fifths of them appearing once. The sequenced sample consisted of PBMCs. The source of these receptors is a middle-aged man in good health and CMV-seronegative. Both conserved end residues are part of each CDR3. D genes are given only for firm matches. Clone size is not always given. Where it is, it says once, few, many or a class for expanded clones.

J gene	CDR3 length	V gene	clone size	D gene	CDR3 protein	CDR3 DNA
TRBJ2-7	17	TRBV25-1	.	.	CASSECDTGQTRYEQYF	TGTGCCAGCAGTGAATGTGACACTGGACAGACGCGATACGAGCAGTACTTC
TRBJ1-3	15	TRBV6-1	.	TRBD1	CASSLDRSSGNTIYF	TGTGCCAGCAGTCTGGACAGGAGCTCTGGAAACACCATATATTTT
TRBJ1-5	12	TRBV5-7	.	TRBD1	CARGTGVQPQHF	TGTGCCAGGGGGACAGGGGTTCAGCCCCAGCATTTT
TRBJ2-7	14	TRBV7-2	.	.	CASSPGRGGYEQYF	TGTGCCAGCAGCCCGGGGAGGGGGGGCTACGAGCAGTACTTC
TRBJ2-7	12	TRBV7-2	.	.	CASSSTPYEQYF	TGTGCCAGCAGCTCTACCCCCTACGAGCAGTACTTC
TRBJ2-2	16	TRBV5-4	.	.	CASSLAPQGGTGELFF	TGTGCCAGCAGTCTAGCGCCTCAGGGGGGCACCGGGGAGCTGTTTTTT
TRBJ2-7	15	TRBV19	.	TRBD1	CASSSSGQGGYEQYF	TGTGCCAGTAGTTCCTCTGGACAGGGGGGCTACGAGCAGTACTTC
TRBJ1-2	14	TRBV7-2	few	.	CASSLVEGVKSYTF	TGTGCCAGCAGCTTAGTCGAGGGTGTGAAAAGCTACACCTTC
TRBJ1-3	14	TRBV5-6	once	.	CASSLVASGNTIYF	TGTGCCAGCAGCTTGGTAGCTTCTGGAAACACCATATATTTT
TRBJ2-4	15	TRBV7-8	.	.	CASSLSGVVSNIQYF	TGTGCCAGCAGCTTATCCGGGGTGGTGTCAAACATTCAGTACTTC
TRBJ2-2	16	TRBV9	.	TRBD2	CASSVLASGSHGELFF	TGTGCCAGCAGCGTACTTGCTAGCGGGAGTCACGGGGAGCTGTTTTTT
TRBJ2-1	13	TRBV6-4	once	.	CASSQGSYNEQFF	TGTGCCAGCAGCCAGGGTTCCTACAATGAGCAGTTCTTC
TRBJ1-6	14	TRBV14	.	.	CASSPRGGNSPLHF	TGTGCCAGCAGTCCCAGAGGGGGTAATTCACCCCTCCACTTT
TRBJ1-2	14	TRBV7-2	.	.	CASSLVGDSNGYTF	TGTGCCAGCAGCTTAGTAGGCGACAGTAATGGCTACACCTTC
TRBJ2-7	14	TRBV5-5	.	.	CASSLQGAPHEQYF	TGTGCCAGCAGCTTGCAAGGGGCCCCCCACGAGCAGTACTTC
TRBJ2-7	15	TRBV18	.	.	CASSPETGRTYEQYF	TGTGCCAGCTCACCGGAGACAGGGAGGACCTACGAGCAGTACTTC
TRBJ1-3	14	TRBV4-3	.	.	CASSLGEGRHTIYF	TGCGCCAGCAGCCTGGGAGAGGGTCGGCACACCATATATTTT
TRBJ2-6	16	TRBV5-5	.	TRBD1	CASSSVTGAGANVLTF	TGTGCCAGCAGCTCTGTGACAGGGGCTGGGGCCAACGTCCTGACTTTC
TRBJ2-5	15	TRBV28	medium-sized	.	CASTSLREKQETQYF	TGTGCCAGCACCTCTCTCCGGGAGAAGCAAGAGACCCAGTACTTC
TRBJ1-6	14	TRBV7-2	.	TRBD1	CASSFRGDNSPLHF	TGTGCCAGCAGCTTCAGGGGGGATAATTCACCCCTCCACTTT
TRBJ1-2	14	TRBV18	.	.	CASSPEGEAYGYTF	TGTGCCAGCTCACCAGAAGGGGAAGCCTATGGCTACACCTTC
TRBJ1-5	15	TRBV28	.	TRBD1	CASTDREGGNQPQHF	TGTGCCAGCACGGACAGGGAGGGCGGCAATCAGCCCCAGCATTTT
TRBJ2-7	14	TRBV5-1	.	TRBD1	CASRTGGTSYEQYF	TGCGCCAGCAGGACAGGGGGAACCTCCTACGAGCAGTACTTC
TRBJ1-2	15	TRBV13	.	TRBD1	CASRETGDRVYGYTF	TGTGCCAGCAGGGAAACAGGGGACCGGGTGTATGGCTACACCTTC
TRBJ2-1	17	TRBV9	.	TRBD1	CASSVGGGLDRDNEQFF	TGTGCCAGCAGCGTAGGAGGGGGCTTAGACAGGGACAATGAGCAGTTCTTC
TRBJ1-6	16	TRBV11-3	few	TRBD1	CASSSGTAANNSPLHF	TGTGCCAGCAGCTCTGGGACAGCCGCCAATAATTCACCCCTCCACTTT
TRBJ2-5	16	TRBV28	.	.	CASSLSGGVPQETQYF	TGTGCCAGCAGTTTAAGCGGCGGGGTACCTCAAGAGACCCAGTACTTC
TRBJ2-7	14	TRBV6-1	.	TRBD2	CASSVLAGSYEQYF	TGTGCCAGCAGTGTTCTAGCGGGATCCTACGAGCAGTACTTC
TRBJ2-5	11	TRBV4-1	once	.	CASSQGESQYF	TGCGCCAGCAGCCAAGGCGAGTCCCAGTACTTC
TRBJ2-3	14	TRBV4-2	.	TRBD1	CASRRTGGADTQYF	TGTGCCAGCAGGAGGACAGGGGGCGCAGATACGCAGTATTTT
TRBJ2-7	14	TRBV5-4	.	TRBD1	CASSPGTALYEQYF	TGTGCCAGCAGCCCCGGGACAGCGCTATACGAGCAGTACTTC
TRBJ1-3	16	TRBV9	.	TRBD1	CASSPHPRDRSDTIYF	TGTGCCAGCAGCCCCCACCCCCGGGACAGGTCGGACACCATATATTTT
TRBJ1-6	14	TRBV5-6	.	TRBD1	CASSPDRGLSPLHF	TGTGCCAGCAGCCCGGACAGGGGGCTCTCACCCCTCCACTTT
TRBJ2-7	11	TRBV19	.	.	CASSNTYEQYF	TGTGCCAGTAGTAATACCTACGAGCAGTACTTC
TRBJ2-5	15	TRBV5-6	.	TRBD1	CASSPRVPGGETQYF	TGTGCCAGCAGCCCCCGGGTACCAGGGGGAGAGACCCAGTACTTC
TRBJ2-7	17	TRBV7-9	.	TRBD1	CASSLGFTGTGPYEQYF	TGTGCCAGCAGCTTAGGATTCACCGGGACAGGGCCCTACGAGCAGTACTTC
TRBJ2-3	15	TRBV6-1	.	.	CASTKQGFMGDTQYF	TGTGCCAGCACTAAACAGGGATTTATGGGAGATACGCAGTATTTT
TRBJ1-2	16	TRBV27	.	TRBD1	CASSLSGGQGGYGYTF	TGTGCCAGCAGTTTATCGGGGGGACAGGGGGGCTATGGCTACACCTTC
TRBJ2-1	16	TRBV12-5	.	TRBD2	CASGLVSSGYYNEQFF	TGTGCTAGTGGTTTGGTATCTAGCGGGTATTACAATGAGCAGTTCTTC
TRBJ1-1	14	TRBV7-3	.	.	CASSVNRADTEAFF	TGTGCCAGCAGCGTCAACAGGGCGGACACTGAAGCTTTCTTT
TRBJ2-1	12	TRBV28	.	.	CASSLPRGEQFF	TGTGCCAGCAGTCTCCCTCGCGGGGAGCAGTTCTTC
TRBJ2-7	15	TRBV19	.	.	CASSIVGGGPYEQYF	TGTGCCAGTAGTATAGTCGGGGGAGGACCCTACGAGCAGTACTTC
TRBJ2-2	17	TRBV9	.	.	CASSGPGTPLGTGELFF	TGTGCCAGCAGCGGACCCGGGACTCCCCTGGGGACCGGGGAGCTGTTTTTT
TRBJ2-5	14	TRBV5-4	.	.	CASSPPTSGETQYF	TGTGCCAGCAGCCCACCTACTAGTGGAGAGACCCAGTACTTC
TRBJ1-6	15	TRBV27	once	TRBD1	CASSRQGRENSPLHF	TGTGCCAGCAGTAGACAGGGTCGGGAAAATTCACCCCTCCACTTT
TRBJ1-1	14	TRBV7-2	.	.	CASSLVGRQTEAFF	TGTGCCAGCAGCTTAGTTGGCAGGCAGACTGAAGCTTTCTTT
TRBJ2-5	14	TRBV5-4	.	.	CASSSPLGEETQYF	TGTGCCAGCAGCTCCCCCTTAGGGGAAGAGACCCAGTACTTC
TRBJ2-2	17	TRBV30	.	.	CASPGAGASLGTGELFF	TGTGCCTCCCCCGGGGCGGGGGCCTCGTTAGGCACCGGGGAGCTGTTTTTT
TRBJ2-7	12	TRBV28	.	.	CACGESSYEQYF	TGTGCCTGCGGCGAATCCTCCTACGAGCAGTACTTC
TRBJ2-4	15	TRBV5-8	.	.	CASSPGLATKNIQYF	TGTGCCAGCAGCCCGGGACTGGCGACCAAAAACATTCAGTACTTC
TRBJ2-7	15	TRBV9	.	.	CASSVDPSRGYEQYF	TGTGCCAGCAGCGTAGATCCCTCGCGGGGCTACGAGCAGTACTTC
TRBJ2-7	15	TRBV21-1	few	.	CASSKPSGSSYEQYF	TGTGCCAGCAGCAAACCCAGCGGGAGTTCCTACGAGCAGTACTTC
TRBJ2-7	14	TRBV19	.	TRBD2	CASSITSGSYEQYF	TGTGCCAGTAGTATTACTAGCGGGAGCTACGAGCAGTACTTC
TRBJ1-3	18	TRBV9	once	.	CASSVGGPGQISGNTIYF	TGTGCCAGCAGCGTAGGGGGGCCAGGGCAAATCTCTGGAAACACCATATATTTT
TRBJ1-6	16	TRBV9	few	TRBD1	CASSVDSAGGLSPLHF	TGTGCCAGCAGCGTAGATTCTGCAGGGGGCCTTTCACCCCTCCACTTT
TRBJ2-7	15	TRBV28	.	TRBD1	CASSPAGTVSYEQYF	TGTGCCAGCAGTCCCGCCGGGACAGTCTCCTACGAGCAGTACTTC
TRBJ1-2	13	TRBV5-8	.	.	CASSRGSGYGYTF	TGTGCCAGCAGCCGCGGTAGTGGCTATGGCTACACCTTC